This note documents a single T cell receptor (beta chain) sequence. This clonotype appeared a few times. Its antigen target is currently unknown. Mismatch with germline at one junction end may stem from a read error. The library was made by RACE. Sequencing relied on a NextSeq 500. Library preparation attached unique molecular identifiers to individual cDNA molecules for quantitative, reproducible TCR counting. From each blood RNA sample, both TCR alpha and TCR beta chains were sequenced. On the authors' methods: A median of around 100,000 TCRs per sample was observed, with a range of about 20,000 to 750,000. V, J and CDR3 annotation of the TCR reads was performed with the Decombinator software suite. For PS versus PT1 abundance plots, all samples were subsampled to the same number of TCRs (28,000). Expanded TCRs were defined as absent before sensitization and observed at least eight times at the 2-week time point. Using fastp trimming at Q25 and MiXCR clonotype assembly, TCRdb reanalyzed the public sequencing data and kept in-frame beta chains. Each entry merges the rows of one CDR3 protein and shows their most common DNA and genes. The V and J calls and clone size come from TCRdb's table, not from the authors' own analysis. The table for this sample lists about 340,000 distinct CDR3 sequences; 6% to 8.5% of them were counted only once. The ten biggest clones cover less than 10% of the sample.

Sample time point, as interpreted from the label and publication: patch test 1, 2 weeks after DPC sensitization. The treatment or condition label corresponds to: therapeutic diphenylcyclopropenone sensitization with weekly scalp DPC. At every patch-test visit, the blood draw took place before the patch test was put on. Patients were eligible if aged 18 to 70, diagnosed with alopecia and judged suitable for DPC therapy, and pregnant patients were excluded. Total RNA was isolated from unfractionated whole blood collected in Tempus Blood RNA tubes. The cysteine opens and the phenylalanine closes a CDR3 of 12 amino acids. The sequence is cut down to CDR3 DNA, 36 bases in frame from base 1. The germline V gene (reference sequence) provides CDR1 SSHAT and CDR2 FNYEAQ. The entry originates in a study of human T cells and chemical hapten exposure (TCRdb year 2021). General notes on the study: For sensitization, 2% DPC in acetone was applied to a 2 cm by 2 cm area of upper inner arm skin. Weekly therapeutic DPC doses were additionally applied to the scalp of patients throughout the roughly 25-week study period. Patch testing was performed on the upper back with Finn chambers containing 0.01% DPC, and the patch tests were scored after 6 days according to International Contact Dermatitis Research Group standards. Alopecia areata with under or over 50% scalp involvement, alopecia totalis and alopecia universalis were represented in the patient cohort, which was mostly female. Libraries were pooled for sequencing, and variation in per-sample TCR yields was attributed mainly to small differences in library volumes within the pool. Peripheral blood TCR repertoire changes were tracked in vivo in alopecia patients during primary and secondary sensitization to the hapten diphenylcyclopropenone (DPC). Blood samples were taken from patients before sensitization (week 0) and then at 2, 6 and about 24 weeks after DPC sensitization. For TCR sequencing, blood came from twenty-nine alopecia patients at anywhere from one to four time points (pre-sensitization, 2, 6 and 24 weeks). Study-wide findings and limitations: After repeated subsampling, changes were observed in the strength of the expansion versus patch-test correlation and in the threshold at which the correlation became significant. Expanded TCRs formed significantly more large CDR3 similarity clusters than pre-sensitization or healthy control sets, consistent with antigen-driven responses. The number of TCRs above 1 in 1000 frequency did not change with DPC sensitization; there was no evidence of global repertoire structure alterations. Patch test score was positively correlated with the number of PT1 expanded TCRs, with significance at thresholds 8, 16 and 32 but not at 4. Because every patient had alopecia, a presumed autoimmune disease, the patients' immune response might differ from that of healthy individuals.

This sequence originates from a woman aged 18 to 35 with alopecia areata. Some clones in this sample may be carry-over from other donors' samples. The rearrangement combines TRBV7-7 with TRBJ2-2; the D segment cannot be called with confidence. The sample was whole blood, taken in connection with sensitization to the hapten diphenylcyclopropenone (DPC). The CDR3 protein sequence reads: CASSFRSGELFF. The DNA sequence reads TGTGCTAGCAGCTTTAGATCCGGGGAGCTGTTTTTT. Reference TRBV7-7 and TRBJ2-2 genes cover what lies past the CDR3, so the full variable domain is GAGVSQSPRYKVTKRGQDVTLRCDPISSHATLYWYQQALGQGPEFLTYFNYEAQPDKSGLPSDRFSAERPEGSISTLTIQRTEQRDSAMYRCASSFRSGELFFGEGSRLTVL.